This TCR beta chain was sequenced in a study of blood T cell repertoires in COVID-19. The table lists this clone with a few counts. Produced via immunoSEQ multiplex PCR; TCRdb's table is partial and in-frame only. The sample lists fewer than 250,000 clones, around four fifths occurring once. Trimming took 5 bases from V and 8 from J, leaving 15 bases between them. This CDR3 has 13 residues. Germline V gene lookup returns CDR1 MNHEY and CDR2 SVGAGI. The genes are TRBV6-5 and TRBJ1-2; D might be TRBD1 (5 bases). This clonotype was obtained from a man aged 55 to 70 with COVID-19, enrolled during active disease. Sequenced input: peripheral blood. The CDR3 DNA sequence: TGTGCCAGCAGTACAGGAGTCCAAGGGGGCTACACCTTC. It specifies CASSTGVQGGYTF.